This TCR beta chain was identified in a study of blood T cell repertoires in COVID-19. Clones were read by immunoSEQ multiplex PCR, and TCRdb kept only the in-frame ones, dropping some. This table holds roughly 150,000 clones, approximately 80% found once. Germline values: CDR1 SGHRS, CDR2 YFSETQ. The CDR3 is 15 amino acids. Between the trimmed V and J ends, which lost 3 bases and 6 bases, there was a span of 15 bases. This chain joins TRBV5-1 and TRBJ2-2; D is perhaps TRBD2 (6 bases). Sequenced input: peripheral blood. The TCR sequence derives from a man aged 60-69 years with acute or convalescent COVID-19. In nucleotides, the CDR3 is TGCGCCAGCAGCTCCCGGGGGAGTAGGTCCGGGGAGCTGTTTTTT. Its protein is CASSSRGSRSGELFF.